This T cell receptor beta chain stems from a study of regulatory T cells in long-lasting Graves disease. HTBI primers from iRepertoire and Arm-PCR of CDR3 regions yielded the TCR beta libraries. Each CDR3 protein gets one entry after TCRdb re-called the multiplex PCR reads with MiXCR. The top ten clones hold roughly 25% of a sample with hundreds of thousands of distinct CDR3 sequences, more than 15% of them seen once. This CDR3 contains 12 residues. Trimming pared 1 base from V and 8 bases from J, leaving 8 bases between. Time point denoted: newly diagnosed GD, antithyroid drugs for less than 3 months. There was RNA extracted from PBMCs, and the TCR library was made from it. Collection of peripheral blood (around 10 milliliters) was done using EDTA tubes. Details on this clonotype: The antigen is undetermined.

Study outcomes and limitations: New patients shared roughly 1,000 public clonotypes, fewer than the approximately 2,500 shared by persistent patients.

The data were also submitted as part of a second study, on T cells in Graves' hyperthyroidism and ophthalmopathy. From that paper: Diagnosis rested on symptoms, serum thyroxine and TRAb, thyroid ultrasound, and orbital computed tomography. From stable hyperthyroidism, ophthalmopathy was set apart by a 13 V-J model.

V usage is TRBV12-3 or TRBV12-4 and J usage is TRBJ1-1; D not resolved. The receptor comes from a woman aged 35-60 years with Graves disease. The source was peripheral blood mononuclear cells (PBMCs), collected at new diagnosis, from a patient treated with antithyroid drugs. DNA for the CDR3: TGTGCCAGCAGTTTAGGACCTTTCGAAGCTTTCTTT. Its translation: CASSLGPFEAFF.